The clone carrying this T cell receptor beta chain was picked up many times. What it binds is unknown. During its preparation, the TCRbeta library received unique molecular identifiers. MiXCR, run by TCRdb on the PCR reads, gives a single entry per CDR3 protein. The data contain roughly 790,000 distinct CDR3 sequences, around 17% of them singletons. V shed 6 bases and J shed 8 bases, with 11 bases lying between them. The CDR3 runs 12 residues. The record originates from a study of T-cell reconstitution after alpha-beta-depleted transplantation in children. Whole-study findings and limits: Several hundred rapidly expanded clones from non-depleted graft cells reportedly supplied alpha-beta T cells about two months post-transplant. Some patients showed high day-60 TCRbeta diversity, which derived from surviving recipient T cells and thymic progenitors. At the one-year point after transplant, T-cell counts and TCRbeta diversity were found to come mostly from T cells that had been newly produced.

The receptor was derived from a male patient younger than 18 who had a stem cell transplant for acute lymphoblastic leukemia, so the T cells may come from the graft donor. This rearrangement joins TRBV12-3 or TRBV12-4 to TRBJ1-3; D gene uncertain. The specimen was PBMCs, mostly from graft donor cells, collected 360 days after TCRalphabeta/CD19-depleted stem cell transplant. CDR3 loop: CASRTSPDTIYF. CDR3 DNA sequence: TGTGCCAGCAGGACTTCCCCGGACACCATATATTTT.